Listed below are T cell receptor beta chains from one sample, sequenced in a study of cytomegalovirus exposure and HLA in healthy donors. TCRdb keeps only in-frame clones here, not all; method: immunoSEQ multiplex PCR. The sample has 60,000 to 80,000 clones; more than 60% are singletons. The sample comprised PBMCs. These receptors were obtained from a woman under 40 in good health and CMV-seronegative. The CDR3 runs from the conserved cysteine through the conserved F or W. The order of the fields is clone size, J gene, D gene, V gene, CDR3 DNA, CDR3 protein. A D gene is named only where the DNA matches it firmly. Size is stated for part of the rows, as once, few or many counts, or as a class when the clone is expanded.

-	TRBJ2-5	-	TRBV10-3	TGTGCCATCGGGGAAACAGGGAGGGGAGAGACCCAGTACTTC	CAIGETGRGETQYF
once	TRBJ2-1	TRBD2	TRBV10-2	TGCGCCAGCAGCCAAAAACTAGCGGGAGGCCCGGGGGAGGTCTTC	CASSQKLAGGPGEVF
-	TRBJ1-3	TRBD1	TRBV5-1	TGCGCCAGCAGCCCTAACACAGGGGCGGAAAACACCATATATTTT	CASSPNTGAENTIYF
-	TRBJ2-2	-	TRBV5-1	TGCGCCAGCAGCCCGGGACTTAACACCGGGGAGCTGTTTTTT	CASSPGLNTGELFF
-	TRBJ1-5	-	TRBV6-1	TGTGCCAGCAGTGACCCCCAGAATCAGCCCCAGCATTTT	CASSDPQNQPQHF
-	TRBJ2-2	-	TRBV7-6	TGTGCCAGCAGCTCGGGACAGAACACCGGGGAGCTGTTTTTT	CASSSGQNTGELFF
-	TRBJ1-4	TRBD1	TRBV11-1	TGTGCCAGCAGCTCGGGACAGAACGAAAAACTGTTTTTT	CASSSGQNEKLFF
-	TRBJ1-2	TRBD1	TRBV18	TGTGCCAGCTCACCACAGGGGGCTTTATACCTTGGCTACACCTTC	CASSPQGALYLGYTF
-	TRBJ1-1	-	TRBV15	TGTGCCACCAGCAGTCAGGTGAACACTGAAGCTTTCTTT	CATSSQVNTEAFF
-	TRBJ2-1	TRBD2	TRBV11-3	TGTGCCAGCAGCCCTAGCGGGAGTAGCAATGAGCAGTTCTTC	CASSPSGSSNEQFF
few	TRBJ2-5	-	TRBV7-9	TGTGCCAGCAGCTTAGCGCAAGGTAGCTCACAAGAGACCCAGTACTTC	CASSLAQGSSQETQYF
-	TRBJ1-2	-	TRBV6-5	TGTGCCAGCAGTTACCAACCGCCCGGTAGTACCTATGGCTACACCTTC	CASSYQPPGSTYGYTF
-	TRBJ2-7	TRBD1	TRBV18	TGTGCCAGCTCACAGGGACAGGGACCCTACGAGCAGTACTTC	CASSQGQGPYEQYF
-	TRBJ1-1	TRBD1	TRBV5-1	TGCGCCAGCAGCGAGACACAGGGGGCCGCTAGCGCTTTCTTT	CASSETQGAASAFF
-	TRBJ2-3	-	TRBV11-3	TGTGCCAGCAGCTTGACTAGCACAGATACGCAGTATTTT	CASSLTSTDTQYF
-	TRBJ1-5	-	TRBV27	TGTGCCAGCAGTTCGATGGACAACCTCAATCAGCCCCAGCATTTT	CASSSMDNLNQPQHF
few	TRBJ1-2	TRBD1	TRBV11-2	TGTGCCAGCAGCTTGCGGGACAGTCTAGACTATGGCTACACCTTC	CASSLRDSLDYGYTF
-	TRBJ2-7	TRBD1	TRBV29-1	TGCAGCGCGCCGTCAGGGGGCGATTCGGGAGAGCAGTACTTC	CSAPSGGDSGEQYF
-	TRBJ1-5	-	TRBV2	TGTGCCAGCAGTTACCGTCAGTGGCAGCCCCAGCATTTT	CASSYRQWQPQHF
few	TRBJ1-2	TRBD1	TRBV27	TGTGCCAGCAGTTTAACAGGACAGGGGGGAGGTTATGGCTACACCTTC	CASSLTGQGGGYGYTF
-	TRBJ2-6	-	TRBV9	TGTGCCAGCAGCGTAGGCTACTCTGGGGCCAACGTCCTGACTTTC	CASSVGYSGANVLTF
few	TRBJ2-3	TRBD2	TRBV7-9	TGTTCCAGCAGCCCCGGGACTAGCGGCGCCACAGATACGCAGTATTTT	CSSSPGTSGATDTQYF
-	TRBJ2-5	TRBD1	TRBV19	TGTGCCAGTAGTCCGTCAGGGGGCGCGTCCCAAGAGACCCAGTACTTC	CASSPSGGASQETQYF
-	TRBJ1-5	TRBD1	TRBV19	TGTGCCACCGCGTCTGACAGGGGCAGCAATCAGCCCCAGCATTTT	CATASDRGSNQPQHF
-	TRBJ2-1	-	TRBV6-1	TGTGCCAGCAGTCTCAGCGAAGTAACTACGGAGCAGTTCTTC	CASSLSEVTTEQFF
few	TRBJ2-3	TRBD2	TRBV14	TGTGCCAGCAGCCAAGATATTTTTAGCGGGAGGCCAGATACGCAGTATTTT	CASSQDIFSGRPDTQYF
-	TRBJ2-3	TRBD2	TRBV30	TGTGCCTGGAGTGGGACTAGCGGCACAGATACGCAGTATTTT	CAWSGTSGTDTQYF
few	TRBJ1-3	-	TRBV21-1	TGTGCCGCCGTGGGGCACAGGGAGTACGCTGGAAACACCATATATTTT	CAAVGHREYAGNTIYF
-	TRBJ2-1	-	TRBV19	TGTGCCAGTAGTCCGGGGCGGGACTTGAAAAGAAATGAGCAGTTCTTC	CASSPGRDLKRNEQFF
-	TRBJ1-1	-	TRBV5-4	TGTGCCAGCAGCTTGAATCAGGCCACTGAAGCTTTCTTT	CASSLNQATEAFF
-	TRBJ1-1	TRBD1	TRBV2	TGTGCCAGCAGGGGACAGGGGGCGTTTACTGAAGCTTTCTTT	CASRGQGAFTEAFF
-	TRBJ1-2	TRBD1	TRBV15	TGTGCCACCAGCACCTCCACAGGGGAGACGGGAGGCTACACCTTC	CATSTSTGETGGYTF
-	TRBJ2-2	TRBD1	TRBV18	TGTGCCAGCTCACCTAGAAGTCGGACAGGTAACACCGGGGAGCTGTTTTTT	CASSPRSRTGNTGELFF
-	TRBJ2-1	-	TRBV5-6	TGTGCCAGCAGCTTGGTGGTAGCGGACCTCTACAATGAGCAGTTCTTC	CASSLVVADLYNEQFF
few	TRBJ1-3	-	TRBV7-8	TGTGCCAGCAGCTCGATCGAGGGAAACACCATATATTTT	CASSSIEGNTIYF
once	TRBJ2-7	TRBD1	TRBV4-1	TGCGCCAGCAGCCCTTCCGGGACAGGGATGTACGAGCAGTACTTC	CASSPSGTGMYEQYF
-	TRBJ2-3	-	TRBV11-2	TGTGCCAGCAGCCTGCACAATCTAGCAAATACAGATACGCAGTATTTT	CASSLHNLANTDTQYF
-	TRBJ2-2	TRBD2	TRBV6-5	TGTGCCAGCAGTCACCTAGCGGGGGGGCCCGGGGAGCTGTTTTTT	CASSHLAGGPGELFF
-	TRBJ1-2	-	TRBV6-4	TGTGCCAGCAGTGACTCCACCGGGTTGCGTGGCTACACCTTC	CASSDSTGLRGYTF
few	TRBJ2-7	TRBD1	TRBV7-2	TGTGCCAGCAGCTTAGCGAAGACCAGGGGGCACGAGCAGTACTTC	CASSLAKTRGHEQYF